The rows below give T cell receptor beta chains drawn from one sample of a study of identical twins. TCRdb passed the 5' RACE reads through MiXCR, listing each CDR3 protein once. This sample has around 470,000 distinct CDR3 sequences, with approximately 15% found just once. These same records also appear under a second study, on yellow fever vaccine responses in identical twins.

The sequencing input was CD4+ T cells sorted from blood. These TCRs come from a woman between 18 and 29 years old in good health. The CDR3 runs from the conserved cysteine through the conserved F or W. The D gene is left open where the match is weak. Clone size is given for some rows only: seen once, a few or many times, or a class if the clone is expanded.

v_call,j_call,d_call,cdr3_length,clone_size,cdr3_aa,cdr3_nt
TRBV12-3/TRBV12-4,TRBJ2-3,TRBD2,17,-,CASSMGTSGKSTDTQYF,TGTGCCAGCAGTATGGGGACTAGCGGGAAGAGCACAGATACGCAGTATTTT
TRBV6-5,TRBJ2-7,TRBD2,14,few,CASSYSSGGYEQYF,TGTGCCAGCAGTTACTCCAGCGGGGGTTACGAGCAGTACTTC
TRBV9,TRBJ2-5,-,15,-,CASSPNRGGSETQYF,TGTGCCAGCAGCCCTAACAGGGGAGGGTCGGAGACCCAGTACTTC
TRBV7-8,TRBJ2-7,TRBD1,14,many,CASSFRDRDYEQYF,TGTGCCAGCAGCTTTCGGGACAGGGACTACGAGCAGTACTTC
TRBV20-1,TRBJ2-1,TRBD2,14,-,CSAAGLAAYNEQFF,TGCAGTGCCGCGGGACTAGCGGCCTACAATGAGCAGTTCTTC
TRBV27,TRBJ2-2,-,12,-,CASKGLAGELFF,TGTGCCAGCAAGGGGCTAGCCGGGGAGCTGTTTTTT
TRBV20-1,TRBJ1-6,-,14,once,CSARGNGYNSPLHF,TGCAGTGCTAGAGGGAACGGCTATAATTCACCCCTCCACTTT
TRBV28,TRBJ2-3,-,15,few,CASSLLRDPTDTQYF,TGTGCCAGCAGTTTATTGAGGGACCCCACAGATACGCAGTATTTT
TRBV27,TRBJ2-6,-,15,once,CASSSAGSGANVLTF,TGTGCCAGCAGTTCCGCAGGGAGCGGGGCCAACGTCCTGACTTTC
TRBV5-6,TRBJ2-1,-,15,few,CASSSRTQGYNEQFF,TGTGCCAGCAGCTCAAGAACCCAGGGGTACAATGAGCAGTTCTTC